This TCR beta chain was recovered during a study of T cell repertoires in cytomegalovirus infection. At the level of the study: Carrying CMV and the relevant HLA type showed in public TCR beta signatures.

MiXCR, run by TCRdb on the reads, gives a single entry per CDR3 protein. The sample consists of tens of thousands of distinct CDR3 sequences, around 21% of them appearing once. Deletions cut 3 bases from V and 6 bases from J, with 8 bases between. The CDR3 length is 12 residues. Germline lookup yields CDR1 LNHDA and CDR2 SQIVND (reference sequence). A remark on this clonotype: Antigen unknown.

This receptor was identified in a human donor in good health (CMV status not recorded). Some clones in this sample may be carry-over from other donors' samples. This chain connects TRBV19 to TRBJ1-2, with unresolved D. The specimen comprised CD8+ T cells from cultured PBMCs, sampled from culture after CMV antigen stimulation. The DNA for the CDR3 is TGTGCCAGTAGTATCGGAGTGGATGGCTACACCTTC. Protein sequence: CASSIGVDGYTF.